What follows are 29 T cell receptor beta chains derived from one specimen sequenced in a study of T cells in Graves' hyperthyroidism and ophthalmopathy (dated by TCRdb to about 2019). Library method: multiplex PCR. These reads were obtained on an Illumina HiSeq 2000. Amplification of TCR beta CDR3 regions was carried out from RNA transcripts. A first-round RT-PCR of the TCR CDR3 used the HTBI primer set with the Qiagen OneStep RT-PCR kit. The public reads were reanalyzed by TCRdb: fastp trimming at Q25, MiXCR alignment, in-frame beta chains only. For every CDR3 protein sequence, its rows merge into one entry that carries the most common genes and DNA. A total of approximately 410,000 distinct CDR3 sequences appear in this sample, approximately 13% of them only once. Clones ranked in the top ten supply more than 4.5% of the sample. Specimen: blood. Source of these receptors: a woman aged 18-35 years with Graves' hyperthyroidism.

In its sample, this clonotype was seen many times. V is TRBV7-3 and J is TRBJ2-1, with D perhaps matching TRBD2 (6 bases). The germline gives CDR1 SGHTA, CDR2 FQGTGA. The V end was cut by 4 bases, the J end by 9 bases, with 13 bases between. The CDR3 has 13 residues. CDR3 DNA: TGTGCCAGCAGCTCCAGGACGGAGGGTGAGCAGTTCTTC. Translation: CASSSRTEGEQFF.

The table lists this clonotype with a few counts. The V and J genes are TRBV5-1 and TRBJ2-5, with D possibly matching TRBD2 (6 bases). The CDR3 consists of 13 residues. Germline V CDR1 and CDR2: SGHRS, YFSETQ. The ends were cut back, 4 bases at V and 5 bases at J, with 12 bases in the middle. Here the CDR3 DNA reads TGCGCCAGCAGCCGGCGGGGCCCGGAGACCCAGTACTTC. Protein product: CASSRRGPETQYF.

This clonotype was observed a few times. The rearrangement uses TRBV28 and TRBJ2-7; 8 nucleotides agree with TRBD2. In germline, CDR1 is MDHEN, CDR2 SYDVKM. The trim removed 8 bases at V and 4 bases at J, leaving 10 bases unmatched. CDR3 size: 14 residues. The CDR3 DNA is TGTGCCAGCCTTCGAGGGGCGGGAGGTTACGAGCAGTACTTC. Translated, it gives CASLRGAGGYEQYF.

This clonotype was detected many times. The chain has TRBV3-1 and TRBJ2-1; D remains unclear. The length of the CDR3 is 14 residues. CDR1 and CDR2 from the germline V gene are LGHDT and YNNKEL (reference sequence). V was shortened by 4 bases and J by 5 bases, with 12 bases between the two germline ends. Here the CDR3 DNA reads TGTGCCAGCAGCCGTGCCGGGCGCAACAATGAGCAGTTCTTC. The encoded protein is CASSRAGRNNEQFF.

This clonotype has a handful of counts. The CDR3 bases are TGTGCCGGAAGACAGGGTAGAGATTCACCCCTCCACTTT. Amino acid sequence: CAGRQGRDSPLHF. The chain links TRBV6-1 to TRBJ1-6; 7 nucleotides align to TRBD1. This CDR3 is 13 amino acids long. Germline V CDR1 and CDR2: MNHNS, SASEGT. With 11 bases clipped from V and 8 bases from J, the junction kept 9 bases outside the gene matches.

This clonotype was recorded at least ten times. J is TRBJ2-3 and V is TRBV6-1; D is possibly TRBD1 (5 bases). The germline CDR1 and CDR2 sequences are MNHNS and SASEGT. The V end was cut by 4 bases, the J end by 0 bases, with 11 bases between. CDR3 length: 15 residues. For the CDR3, the DNA is TGTGCCAGCAGTGTCCCCCCAGGGAGCACAGATACGCAGTATTTT. Its protein product is CASSVPPGSTDTQYF.

This clonotype has a count of ten or more. The chain combines TRBV5-1 with TRBJ1-5; D is possibly TRBD1 (6 bases). V lost 4 bases and J 2 bases, leaving 13 bases between the germline ends. CDR1 SGHRS and CDR2 YFSETQ come from the germline V gene. The CDR3 runs to 15 residues. The CDR3 DNA reads TGCGCCAGCAGCCAAGGGGCAGGGGGCAATCAGCCCCAGCATTTT. It translates to CASSQGAGGNQPQHF.

The chain recombines TRBV7-9 with TRBJ1-2; D remains unclear. The CDR3 runs 16 residues. The germline V and J ends were trimmed by 1 base and 4 bases, with 16 bases remaining between them. CDR1 and CDR2 (germline): SEHNR, FQNEAQ (reference sequence). The CDR3 nucleotides are TGTGCCAGCAGCTTAGAGATACACCGCACGGCCTATGGCTACACCTTC. Translation: CASSLEIHRTAYGYTF. Complete variable domain (other parts from reference TRBV7-9 and TRBJ1-2): DTGVSQNPRHKITKRGQNVTFRCDPISEHNRLYWYRQTLGQGPEFLTYFQNEAQLEKSRLLSDRFSAERPKGSFSTLEIQRTEQGDSAMYLCASSLEIHRTAYGYTFGSGTRLTVV.

This clonotype has a handful of counts. This sequence joins TRBV3-1 and TRBJ2-7, with 8 bases identical to TRBD2. Germline V gene lookup returns CDR1 LGHDT and CDR2 YNNKEL (reference sequence). J lost 6 bases, V lost 3 bases, and 10 bases had no gene match. The CDR3 runs 15 residues. For the CDR3, the DNA is TGTGCCAGCAGCCAGCGCCCCAGCGGGAGCTCCGAGCAGTACTTC. This translates into CASSQRPSGSSEQYF.

Regarding this clonotype: A much larger clonotype is one base distant, so this may be a read error. The CDR3 end shows no conserved phenylalanine or tryptophan, and so a read error is likely. The V and J genes are TRBV19 and TRBJ1-1, with 7 bases lining up with TRBD1. CDR3 length: 13 residues. J lost 0 bases, V lost 8 bases, and 3 bases had no gene match. CDR1 is LNHDA, CDR2 SQIVND, per germline (reference sequence). The CDR3 sequence is CASLDRVNTEAFL. CDR3 DNA: TGTGCCAGTCTCGACAGGGTGAACACTGAAGCTTTCTTG.

This clonotype was seen ten or more times. This chain links TRBV29-1 with TRBJ1-1, with 7 bases matching TRBD1. Looked up from germline, CDR1 is SQVTM and CDR2 is ANQGSEA. This CDR3 has 13 amino acids. J gave up 6 bases and V 4 bases, and 8 bases lay outside the gene matches. The CDR3 coding sequence is TGCAGCGTTGCTATCGCAGGGGGGGCTGAAGCTTTCTTT. Protein product: CSVAIAGGAEAFF.

Ten or more counts support this clonotype. The V call is TRBV27, the J call TRBJ1-2; TRBD1 agrees at 11 bases. Germline CDR1 is MNHEY and CDR2 is SMNVEV (reference sequence). Unmatched junction bases numbered 6, after V lost 5 bases and J lost 4 bases. The CDR3 loop spans 15 amino acids. The CDR3 reads CASSPGTGGGYGYTF. Written as DNA, the CDR3 is TGTGCCAGCAGTCCGGGGACAGGGGGAGGCTATGGCTACACCTTC.

V and J are TRBV4-2 and TRBJ2-1; D gene unclear. This CDR3 is built from 15 residues. Trimming cost V 3 bases and J 7 bases, with 16 bases left between them. Germline V gene sequence: CDR1 LGHNA, CDR2 YNFKEQ. The CDR3 sequence is CASSHAFSSSNEQFF. The CDR3 DNA sequence: TGTGCCAGCAGCCATGCCTTCTCTAGTAGTAATGAGCAGTTCTTC.

V and J are TRBV5-1 and TRBJ1-5; the match to TRBD1 covers 9 bases. The CDR3 has 15 residues. V was pared by 3 bases and J by 5 bases, with 6 bases of the junction left unmatched. From germline, CDR1 is SGHRS and CDR2 YFSETQ. CDR3 nucleotide sequence: TGCGCCAGCAGCTACAGGGGGCAAAGTGATCAGCCCCAGCATTTT. This sequence encodes CASSYRGQSDQPQHF.

Concerning this clonotype itself: A read error may be the cause here, since a much bigger clone is one base away. The rearrangement links TRBV11-2 to TRBJ2-5; possibly TRBD2 for D (6 bases). The CDR3 is 17 amino acids. The germline V gene has CDR1 SGHAT and CDR2 FQNNGV. DNA of the CDR3: TGTGCCAGCAGCCCAAATACTGGGGGGTGGGGTAGGGAGACCAAGTACTTC. It yields the protein CASSPNTGGWGRETKYF.

This clonotype was picked up many times. V gene TRBV30 combines with J gene TRBJ2-5; 10 bases are a match to TRBD2. Germline V lookup: CDR1 GTSNPN, CDR2 SVGIG (reference sequence). With 0 bases clipped from V and 9 bases from J, the junction kept 4 bases outside the gene matches. The CDR3 is 13 residues long. The CDR3 DNA reads TGTGCCTGGAGTGTACCTAGCGGGAGCCCCCAGTACTTC. Translation: CAWSVPSGSPQYF.

CDR3 protein: CASSIQGLHYGYTF. The CDR3 DNA is TGTGCCAGCAGTATCCAGGGACTACACTATGGCTACACCTTC. The gene calls are TRBV28 and TRBJ1-2; perhaps TRBD1 as D (5 bases). V was pared by 5 bases and J by 3 bases, with 13 bases between. The CDR3 spans 14 residues. CDR1 MDHEN and CDR2 SYDVKM come from the germline V gene.

The rearrangement links TRBV12-3 or TRBV12-4 to TRBJ2-1; no clear D. This CDR3 contains 11 residues. Trimming left V 4 bases short and J 10 bases short, with 8 bases between. This chain's CDR3 is CASSWRWEQFF. The CDR3 DNA reads as TGTGCCAGCAGTTGGCGGTGGGAGCAGTTCTTC.

Details on this clonotype: A much bigger clone sits one base away, suggesting this may be a read error. This chain uses TRBV28 with TRBJ1-1, with unresolved D. CDR1 and CDR2 (germline): MDHEN, SYDVKM. The CDR3 totals 14 residues. CDR3 coding DNA: TGTGCCAGCAGTGACTGGGCCCGGAACGCTGAAGCTTTCTTT. Protein: CASSDWARNAEAFF.

CDR3 region: CASRMGRALNEKLFF. The DNA for the CDR3 is TGTGCCAGCAGAATGGGACGGGCCCTAAATGAAAAACTGTTTTTT. V and J are TRBV12-3 or TRBV12-4 and TRBJ1-4, with TRBD1 as a possible D gene (5 bases). Trimming stripped 6 bases from V and 5 bases from J, with 16 bases between. The CDR3 has 15 amino acids.

This clonotype was seen a handful of times. This sequence joins TRBV28 and TRBJ1-3; D might be TRBD1 (5 bases). Germline V gene sequence: CDR1 MDHEN, CDR2 SYDVKM. The CDR3 has 19 amino acids. Trimming took 7 bases from V and 0 from J, leaving 25 bases between them. The CDR3 sequence: CASTPRGTPVTSSGNTIYF. The CDR3 DNA sequence: TGTGCCAGCACCCCCCGGGGGACTCCCGTCACGAGCTCTGGAAACACCATATATTTT. Supplemented by reference TRBV28 and TRBJ1-3, the full variable domain reads DVKVTQSSRYLVKRTGEKVFLECVQDMDHENMFWYRQDPGLGLRLIYFSYDVKMKEKGDIPEGYSVSREKKERFSLILESASTNQTSMYLCASTPRGTPVTSSGNTIYFGEGSWLTVV.

The V and J genes are TRBV7-3 and TRBJ2-6; D uncertain. Trimming left V 1 base short and J 4 bases short, with 5 bases between. The CDR3 sequence is 14 residues long. Germline values: CDR1 SGHTA, CDR2 FQGTGA. The CDR3 nucleotides read TGTGCCAGCAGCTTAAGTCCGGGGGCCAACGTCCTGACTTTC. Amino acid sequence: CASSLSPGANVLTF.

This clonotype has ten or more counts. The chain couples TRBV3-1 to TRBJ1-2; the D is unclear. V gave up 4 bases and J gave up 0 bases, with 9 bases separating them. CDR1 LGHDT and CDR2 YNNKEL come from the germline V gene (reference sequence). The CDR3 runs to 14 residues. DNA of the CDR3: TGTGCCAGCAGCCCGTACCGAGCTAACTATGGCTACACCTTC. It codes for CASSPYRANYGYTF.

This clonotype was picked up a small number of times. This chain links TRBV12-3 or TRBV12-4 with TRBJ1-4; the D gene is possibly TRBD1 (6 bases). The CDR3 loop spans 17 amino acids. V dropped 4 bases and J dropped 4 bases, with 19 bases sitting between them. The CDR3 sequence: CASSSRGGGRGNEKLFF. The CDR3 bases are TGTGCCAGCAGTTCCCGAGGGGGGGGGCGAGGTAATGAAAAACTGTTTTTT.

J is TRBJ2-3 and V is TRBV12-3 or TRBV12-4; 8 nucleotides agree with TRBD2. The J segment lost 1 base and the V segment lost 2 bases, leaving 2 bases of the junction unmatched. CDR3 length equals 15 residues. The CDR3 DNA sequence: TGTGCCAGCAGTTTACGGGGGGGGGGCACAGATACGCAGTATTTT. It encodes CASSLRGGGTDTQYF.

Many counts were recorded for this clonotype. The rearrangement links TRBV7-3 to TRBJ2-1; perhaps TRBD2 as D (6 bases). The germline V gene encodes CDR1 SGHTA and CDR2 FQGTGA. Trimming removed 1 base from V and 5 bases from J, with 15 bases in between. This CDR3 has 16 residues. CDR3 sequence: CASSLISGRGDNEQFF. CDR3 bases: TGTGCCAGCAGCTTAATTTCCGGGCGGGGAGACAATGAGCAGTTCTTC.

This clonotype has a handful of counts. The rearrangement links TRBV5-4 to TRBJ2-5, with TRBD2 matching 11 bases. Germline V gene sequence: CDR1 SGHNT, CDR2 YYREEE (reference sequence). The CDR3 consists of 17 residues. Trimming removed 0 bases from V and 8 bases from J; junction bases left unmatched: 12. In DNA, the CDR3 is TGTGCCAGCAGCTTGGGGGGACTAGCGGACCCCAAGAGAACCCAGTACTTC. Protein product: CASSLGGLADPKRTQYF.

This clonotype was recorded many times. V and J are TRBV7-6 and TRBJ2-7, with 14 bases identical to TRBD2. After removal of 5 bases from V and 0 bases from J, the junction contained 6 bases not matched to a gene. There are 17 residues in the CDR3. Germline V lookup: CDR1 SGHVS, CDR2 FNYEAQ. CDR3 sequence: CASSRGTSGGSSYEQYF. CDR3 DNA sequence: TGTGCCAGCAGCCGAGGGACTAGCGGGGGCAGCTCCTACGAGCAGTACTTC.

This clonotype was recorded at least ten times. V gene TRBV18 combines with J gene TRBJ1-1; the D is unclear. V lost 6 bases and J lost 3, with 14 bases in between. This CDR3 has 14 residues. Germline V lookup: CDR1 KGHSH, CDR2 LQKENI. The CDR3 sequence is CASSPQSADTEAFF. The CDR3 coding sequence is TGTGCCAGCTCCCCTCAAAGCGCGGACACTGAAGCTTTCTTT.